This T cell receptor (beta chain) is drawn from a study of tumor-infiltrating lymphocytes in primary liver carcinoma. Across the study: The patients, men and women alike, were aged 30 to 69 years. Study-level findings and limits: Among the pair types, tumor region pairs showed more overlap than tumor-adjacent and tumor-blood pairs. Among top clones, only about 8-25% appeared in all five tumor regions.

Counting both end residues, the CDR3 totals 12 amino acids. Germline assignment: CDR1 SQVTM and CDR2 ANQGSEA. Co-extraction of both nucleic acids (RNA and DNA) used about 19-33 mg of unsorted bulk tissue. Using a constant-region primer together with ProtoScript II reverse transcriptase, TCR beta cDNA was made from roughly 500 ng of total RNA. Amplification in three nested multiplex PCR rounds with slightly modified ARM-PCR gave rise to TCR beta libraries. TRBV1-TRBV30 forward primers and a C-beta reverse primer were used in the first two PCR rounds, which each ran for approximately 9 cycles. TCRdb re-called the multiplex PCR reads through MiXCR, storing one row per CDR3 protein. Of approximately 110,000 distinct CDR3 sequences listed, approximately 82% are singletons. On this clonotype: Its antigen is not identified. No conserved phenylalanine or tryptophan is present at the end of the CDR3, so a read error is the likely explanation. It is unclear where the CDR3 begins or ends on the DNA, so no DNA is shown, and the CDR3 is as TCRdb lists it.

V gene TRBV29-1 combines with J gene TRBJ2-5; the DNA was not used to check the table's D call, TRBD1. The source material was liver tumor tissue from sampling region 3. As for subset: tumor region T3, left-lateral pole. This clonotype was sampled from a man aged 35-49 years with primary liver carcinoma and hepatitis B virus infection. The CDR3 reads CSVLTGMETQYI.